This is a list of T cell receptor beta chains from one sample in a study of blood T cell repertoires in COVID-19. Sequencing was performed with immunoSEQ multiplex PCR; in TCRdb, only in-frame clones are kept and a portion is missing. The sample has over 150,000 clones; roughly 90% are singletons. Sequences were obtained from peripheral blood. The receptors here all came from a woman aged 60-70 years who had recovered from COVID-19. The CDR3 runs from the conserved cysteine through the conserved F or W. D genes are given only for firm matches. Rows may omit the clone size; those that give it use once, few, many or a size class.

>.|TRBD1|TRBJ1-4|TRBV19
CASMPQGAGEKLFF
TGTGCCAGTATGCCCCAGGGGGCTGGTGAAAAACTGTTTTTT
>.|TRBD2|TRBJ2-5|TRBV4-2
CASSTGASGGPQQYF
TGTGCCAGCAGCACAGGGGCTAGCGGGGGGCCACAGCAGTACTTC
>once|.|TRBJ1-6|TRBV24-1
CATSQGISSPLHF
TGTGCCACCAGTCAGGGGATAAGTTCACCCCTCCACTTT
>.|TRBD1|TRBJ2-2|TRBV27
CASSPNRGRAGELFF
TGTGCCAGCAGTCCGAACAGGGGGCGGGCCGGGGAGCTGTTTTTT
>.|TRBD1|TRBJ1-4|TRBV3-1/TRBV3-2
CASSQPDRGGRKLFF
TGTGCCAGCAGCCAACCCGACAGGGGTGGGCGAAAACTGTTTTTT
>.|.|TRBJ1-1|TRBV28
CASRPFSLMNTEAFF
TGTGCCAGCAGACCCTTTAGCCTCATGAACACTGAAGCTTTCTTT
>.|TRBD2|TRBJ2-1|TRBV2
CASSEARGANEQFF
TGTGCCAGCAGTGAAGCGCGGGGGGCCAATGAGCAGTTCTTC
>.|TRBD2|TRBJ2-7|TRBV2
CASSEAASGLPPPGQYF
TGTGCCAGCAGTGAAGCGGCTAGCGGGCTCCCCCCACCGGGGCAGTACTTC
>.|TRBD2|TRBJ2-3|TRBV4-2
CASSRDYTRPSTDTQYF
TGTGCCAGCAGCCGGGACTACACCAGACCTAGCACAGATACGCAGTATTTT
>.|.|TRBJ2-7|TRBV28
CASSPAAQEQYF
TGTGCCAGCAGCCCCGCCGCCCAGGAGCAGTACTTC
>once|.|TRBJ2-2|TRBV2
CASSGGRPDTGELFF
TGTGCCAGCAGTGGTGGCCGCCCAGACACCGGGGAGCTGTTTTTT
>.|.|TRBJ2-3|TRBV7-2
CASRGAGDTQYF
TGTGCCAGCAGGGGGGCAGGAGATACGCAGTATTTT
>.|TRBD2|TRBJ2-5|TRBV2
CASSEARTSQTQYF
TGTGCCAGCAGTGAAGCTCGGACTAGCCAGACCCAGTACTTC
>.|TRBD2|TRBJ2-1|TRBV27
CASSLGSGEAWGNEQFF
TGTGCCAGCAGTTTGGGTAGCGGGGAGGCTTGGGGCAATGAGCAGTTCTTC